The present TCR beta chain was sequenced within a study of beta chain features in type 1 diabetes. Study-level background: Sorted cell examination encompassed about 110 million cells across all samples. Points from the study as a whole: Type 1 diabetes patients had VDJ junctions that carried fewer insertions and more deletions. TCRB rearrangement may or may not be influenced by HLA type; here this remained unresolved. When Type 1 diabetes patients were examined, their TCRB CDR3s proved moderately but significantly shorter in all four CD4+ subsets.

The sequenced template was cDNA made from the entire isolated RNA. About 960,000 reads were obtained per stem cell-like memory T cell sample on average. Sequencing was performed with immunoSEQ multiplex PCR; in TCRdb, only in-frame clones are kept and a portion is missing. The table lists roughly 47,000 clones, 35% to 55% of them singletons. This CDR3 spans 12 amino acids. Deletions cut 7 bases from V and 8 bases from J, with 13 bases between. Germline CDR1 reads LGHNT; CDR2 reads FRNRAP. With regard to this clone: Its antigen is unknown.

The sample was stem cell memory CD4+ T cells from blood. The TCR sequence derives from a young man with type 1 diabetes. This chain uses TRBV12-5 with TRBJ2-3; D gene uncertain. In nucleotides, the CDR3 is TGTGCTAGTGCCCAATACGCCGGTACGCAGTATTTT. It translates to CASAQYAGTQYF.